The sequence of this TCR beta chain was determined in a study of cytomegalovirus exposure and HLA in healthy donors. V was cut by 0 bases and J by 5 bases, with 13 bases left in between. The length of the CDR3 is 15 residues. Germline CDR1 reads MNHEY; CDR2 reads SMNVEV (reference sequence). It was with 60 Vbeta and 13 Jbeta primers that the PCR ran. Generated by immunoSEQ multiplex PCR, the TCRdb table keeps only in-frame clones and is missing some. The repertoire holds about 200,000 clones, with approximately 79% as singletons. Study-wide results and limits: Most TCR sequences proved rare, with some public TCRs found in many donors.

Concerning this clone: Its cognate antigen is unknown.

The rearrangement links TRBV27 to TRBJ2-5, with D tentatively TRBD2 (5 bases). The source of this sequence is a young man in good health and CMV-seronegative. The sample was PBMCs. The CDR3 DNA reads as TGTGCCAGCAGTTTATCCCCTAGCTTCCGGGAGACCCAGTACTTC. Translation: CASSLSPSFRETQYF.